The clone carrying this TCR beta chain was observed a few times. What it binds is unknown. From the 5' RACE reads, TCRdb called clonotypes with MiXCR, one entry per CDR3 protein. The profile covers about 90,000 distinct CDR3 sequences, with roughly 15% appearing a single time and 39% taken by the ten largest. This sample was taken from a study of T-cell memory formation after mild COVID-19. Study information: Largely donor-specific TCR clusters were found.

Germline-derived CDR1 and CDR2 are MNHEY and SVGEGT. This CDR3 comprises 12 residues. The V and J ends lost 5 bases and 3 bases respectively, with 8 bases between them. Overall study findings and caveats: CD4+ clones that contracted lay mainly in CM and EM; CD8+ ones lay in EMRA.

Sequences were obtained from PBMCs or a T cell subset sorted from them (not recorded which). This TCR came from a man between 18 and 29 years old who had mild COVID-19 (a few samples of this study predate the infection). Cell type and time point are not known. V usage is TRBV6-2 or TRBV6-3 and J usage is TRBJ2-7; weak D call: TRBD1 (5 bases). The CDR3 loop reads CASSPDNYEQYV. CDR3 nucleotide sequence: TGTGCCAGCAGTCCGGACAACTACGAGCAGTACGTC.